This T cell receptor beta chain derives from a study of CD8+ T cells in alopecia areata. Background on the study: Among treated patients, oral tofacitinib was administered at 5 to 10 mg twice daily.

Isolated RNA was reverse transcribed into cDNA used as the sequencing template. Profiled with immunoSEQ multiplex PCR; TCRdb holds only in-frame clones, not every one. The table includes 150,000 to 200,000 clones, over 55% detected once. Regarding the study as a whole: Clonality in lesional scalp, especially alopecia totalis/universalis, exceeded that of normal scalp.

Of note for this clone: Its specificity is unknown.

Treatment here: oral pan-JAK inhibitor, 5-10 mg twice daily. Alopecia areata patients gave lesional scalp punch biopsies and peripheral blood samples. V lost 3 bases and J 1 base, leaving 11 bases between the germline ends. Germline V gives CDR1 MGHDK, CDR2 SYGVNS. The CDR3 extends over 15 amino acids. This sequence joins TRBV25-1 and TRBJ2-3, with D perhaps matching TRBD2 (5 bases). This specimen consisted of CD4+ T cells sorted from blood, obtained at week 24, from a patient treated with tofacitinib. This sequence was found in a human donor with alopecia areata. The CDR3 DNA sequence: TGTGCCAGCAGTGATTATGAGGGAGGCACAGATACGCAGTATTTT. Translation gives CASSDYEGGTDTQYF.